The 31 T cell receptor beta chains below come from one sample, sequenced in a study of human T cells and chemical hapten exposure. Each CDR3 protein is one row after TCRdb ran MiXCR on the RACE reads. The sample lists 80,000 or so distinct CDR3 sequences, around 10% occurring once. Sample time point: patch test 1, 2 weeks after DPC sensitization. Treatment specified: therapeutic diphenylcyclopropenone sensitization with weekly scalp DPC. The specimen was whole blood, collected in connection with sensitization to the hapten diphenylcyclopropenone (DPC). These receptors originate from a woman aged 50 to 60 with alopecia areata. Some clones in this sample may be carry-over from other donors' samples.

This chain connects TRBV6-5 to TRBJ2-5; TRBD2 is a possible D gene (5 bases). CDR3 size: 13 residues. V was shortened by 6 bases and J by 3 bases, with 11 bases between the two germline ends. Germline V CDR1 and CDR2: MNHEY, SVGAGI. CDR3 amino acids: CASSRTGKETQYF. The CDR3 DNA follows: TGTGCCAGCAGCCGGACTGGGAAAGAGACCCAGTACTTC.

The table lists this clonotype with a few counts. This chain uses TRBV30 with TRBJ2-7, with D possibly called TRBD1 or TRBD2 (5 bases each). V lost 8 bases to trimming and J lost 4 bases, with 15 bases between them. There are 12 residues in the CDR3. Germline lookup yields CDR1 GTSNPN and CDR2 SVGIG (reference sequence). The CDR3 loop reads CAGQGDKYEQYF. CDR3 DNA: TGTGCCGGTCAGGGAGATAAATACGAGCAGTACTTC.

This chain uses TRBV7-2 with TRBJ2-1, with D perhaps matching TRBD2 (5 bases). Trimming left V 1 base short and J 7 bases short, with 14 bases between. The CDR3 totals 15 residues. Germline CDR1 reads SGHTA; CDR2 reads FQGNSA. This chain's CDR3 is CASSLVGGAPNEQFF. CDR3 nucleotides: TGTGCCAGCAGCTTAGTTGGAGGTGCCCCGAATGAGCAGTTCTTC.

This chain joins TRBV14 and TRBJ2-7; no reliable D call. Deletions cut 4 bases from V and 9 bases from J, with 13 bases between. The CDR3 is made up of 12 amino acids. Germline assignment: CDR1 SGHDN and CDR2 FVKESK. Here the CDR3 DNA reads TGTGCCAGCAGCCTCCCGCGCGGCGCGCAGTACTTC. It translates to CASSLPRGAQYF.

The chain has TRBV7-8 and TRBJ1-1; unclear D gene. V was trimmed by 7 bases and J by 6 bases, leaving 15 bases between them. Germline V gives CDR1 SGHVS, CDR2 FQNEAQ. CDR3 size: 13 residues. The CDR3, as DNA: TGTGCCAGCATCCAGGCCTTTGGTCCTGAAGCTTTCTTT. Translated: CASIQAFGPEAFF.

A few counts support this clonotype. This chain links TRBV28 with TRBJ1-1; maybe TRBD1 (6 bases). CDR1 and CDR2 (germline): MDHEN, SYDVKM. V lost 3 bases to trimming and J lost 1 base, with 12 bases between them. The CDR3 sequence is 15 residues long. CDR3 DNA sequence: TGTGCCAGCAGTTTGTGGGCAGGGGAGAACACTGAAGCTTTCTTT. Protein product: CASSLWAGENTEAFF.

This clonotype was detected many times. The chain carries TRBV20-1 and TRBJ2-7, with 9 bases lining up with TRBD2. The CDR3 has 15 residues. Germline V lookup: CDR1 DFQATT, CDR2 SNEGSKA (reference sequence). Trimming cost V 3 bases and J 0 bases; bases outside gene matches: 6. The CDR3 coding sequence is TGCAGTGCTAGGAACCTAGCGGGGAGCTCCTACGAGCAGTACTTC. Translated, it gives CSARNLAGSSYEQYF.

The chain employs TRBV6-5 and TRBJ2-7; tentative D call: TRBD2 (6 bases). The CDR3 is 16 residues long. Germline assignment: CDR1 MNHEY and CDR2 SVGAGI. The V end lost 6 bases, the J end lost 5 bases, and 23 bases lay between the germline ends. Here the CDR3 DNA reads TGTGCCAGCAGCCCTCGCTTCGCCCGGGAGTCCAACGAGCAGTACTTC. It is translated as CASSPRFARESNEQYF.

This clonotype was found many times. The DNA of the CDR3 is TGTGCCAGCAGCCTCCGTCATGGGGACAGCAAAAACATTCAGTACTTC. Its translation: CASSLRHGDSKNIQYF. The chain recombines TRBV3-1 with TRBJ2-4; TRBD1 agrees at 7 bases. CDR1 and CDR2 from the germline V gene are LGHDT and YNNKEL (reference sequence). The CDR3 runs 16 residues. V dropped 4 bases and J dropped 3; count of bases not matched to a gene: 9.

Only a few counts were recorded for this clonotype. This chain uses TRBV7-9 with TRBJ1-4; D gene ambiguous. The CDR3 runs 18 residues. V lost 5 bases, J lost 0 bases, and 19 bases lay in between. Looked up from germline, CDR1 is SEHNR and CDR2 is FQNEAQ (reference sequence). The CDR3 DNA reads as TGTGCCAGCAGCACGATCACCTATTCTCGGGCAACTAATGAAAAACTGTTTTTT. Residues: CASSTITYSRATNEKLFF.

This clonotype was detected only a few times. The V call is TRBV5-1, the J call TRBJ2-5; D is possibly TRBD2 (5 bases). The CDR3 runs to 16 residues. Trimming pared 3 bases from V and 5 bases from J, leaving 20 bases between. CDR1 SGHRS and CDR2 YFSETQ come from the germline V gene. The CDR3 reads CASSYAVQPSGETQYF. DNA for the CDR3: TGCGCCAGCAGCTACGCTGTTCAGCCGTCGGGGGAGACCCAGTACTTC.

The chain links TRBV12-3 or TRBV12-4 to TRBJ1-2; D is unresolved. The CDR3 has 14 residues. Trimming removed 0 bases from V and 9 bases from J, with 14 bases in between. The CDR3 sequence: CASSLASTAESYTF. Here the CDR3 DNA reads TGTGCCAGCAGTTTAGCCTCGACGGCCGAAAGCTACACCTTC.

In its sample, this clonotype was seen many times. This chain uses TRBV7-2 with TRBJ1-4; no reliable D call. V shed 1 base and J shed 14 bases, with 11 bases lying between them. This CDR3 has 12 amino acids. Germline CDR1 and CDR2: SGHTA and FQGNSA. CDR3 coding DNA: TGTGCCAGCAGCTTAGACGTAGGACGGCTGTTTTTT. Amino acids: CASSLDVGRLFF.

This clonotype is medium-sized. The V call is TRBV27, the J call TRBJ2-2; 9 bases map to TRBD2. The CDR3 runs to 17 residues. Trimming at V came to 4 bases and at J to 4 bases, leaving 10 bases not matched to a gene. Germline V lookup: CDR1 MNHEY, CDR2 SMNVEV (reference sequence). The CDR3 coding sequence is TGTGCCAGCAGTTCCAAACGGCAAGCGGGGGGCACCGGGGAGCTGTTTTTT. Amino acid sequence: CASSSKRQAGGTGELFF.

CDR3 nucleotides: TGTGCCAGCAGCCGGATCACTAGCGGTATATCCTACGAGCAGTACTTC. Its protein is CASSRITSGISYEQYF. This chain uses TRBV3-1 with TRBJ2-7; 8 bases are shared with TRBD2. This CDR3 has 16 amino acids. In germline, CDR1 is LGHDT, CDR2 YNNKEL (reference sequence). Unmatched junction bases numbered 9, after V lost 4 bases and J lost 1 base.

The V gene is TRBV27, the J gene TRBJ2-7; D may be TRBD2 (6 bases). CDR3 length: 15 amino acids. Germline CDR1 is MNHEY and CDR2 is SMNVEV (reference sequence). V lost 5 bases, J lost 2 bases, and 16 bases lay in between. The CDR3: CASSPVAGPTYEQYF. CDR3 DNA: TGTGCCAGCAGTCCCGTGGCGGGGCCGACCTACGAGCAGTACTTC.

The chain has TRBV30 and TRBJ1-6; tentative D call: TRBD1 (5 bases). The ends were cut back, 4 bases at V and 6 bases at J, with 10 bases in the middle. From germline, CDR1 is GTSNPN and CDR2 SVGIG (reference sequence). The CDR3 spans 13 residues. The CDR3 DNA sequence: TGTGCCTGGATATCTGACAGTAATTCACCCCTCCACTTT. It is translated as CAWISDSNSPLHF. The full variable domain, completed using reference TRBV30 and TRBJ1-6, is SQTIHQWPATLVQPVGSPLSLECTVEGTSNPNLYWYRQAAGRGLQLLFYSVGIGQISSEVPQNLSASRPQDRQFILSSKKLLLSDSGFYLCAWISDSNSPLHFGNGTRLTVT.

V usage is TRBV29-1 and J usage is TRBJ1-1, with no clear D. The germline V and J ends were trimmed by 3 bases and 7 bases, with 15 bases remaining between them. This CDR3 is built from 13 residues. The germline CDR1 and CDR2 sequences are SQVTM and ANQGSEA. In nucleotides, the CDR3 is TGCAGCGTTGATTCCGGCCTGGAGATTGAAGCTTTCTTT. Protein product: CSVDSGLEIEAFF. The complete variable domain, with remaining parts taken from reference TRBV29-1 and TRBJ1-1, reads SAVISQKPSRDICQRGTSLTIQCQVDSQVTMMFWYRQQPGQSLTLIATANQGSEATYESGFVIDKFPISRPNLTFSTLTVSNMSPEDSSIYLCSVDSGLEIEAFFGQGTRLTVV.

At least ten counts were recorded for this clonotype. CDR3 bases: TGTGCCACCAGAGACGGGAGTAGCAATCAGCCCCAGCATTTT. This gives the protein CATRDGSSNQPQHF. The J gene is TRBJ1-5, the V gene TRBV6-5, with D unclear. Germline loops: CDR1 MNHEY, CDR2 SVGAGI. Deletions cut 10 bases from V and 0 bases from J, with 13 bases between. This CDR3 comprises 14 residues.

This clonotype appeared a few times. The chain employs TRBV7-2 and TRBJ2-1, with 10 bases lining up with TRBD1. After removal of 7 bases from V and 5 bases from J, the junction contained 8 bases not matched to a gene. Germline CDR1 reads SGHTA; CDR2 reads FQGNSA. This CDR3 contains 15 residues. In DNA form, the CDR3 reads TGTGCCAGCACCAGAGACAGGGGGCCGAACAATGAGCAGTTCTTC. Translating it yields CASTRDRGPNNEQFF. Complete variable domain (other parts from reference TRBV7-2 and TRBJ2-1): GAGVSQSPSNKVTEKGKDVELRCDPISGHTALYWYRQSLGQGLEFLIYFQGNSAPDKSGLPSDRFSAERTGGSVSTLTIQRTQQEDSAVYLCASTRDRGPNNEQFFGPGTRLTVL.

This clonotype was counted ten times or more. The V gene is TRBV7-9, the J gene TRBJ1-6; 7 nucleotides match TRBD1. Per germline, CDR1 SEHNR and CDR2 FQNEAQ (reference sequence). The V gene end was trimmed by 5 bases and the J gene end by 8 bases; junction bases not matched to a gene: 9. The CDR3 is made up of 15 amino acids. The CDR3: CASSLWTGRDSPLHF. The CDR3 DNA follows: TGTGCCAGCAGCCTTTGGACAGGACGGGATTCACCCCTCCACTTT.

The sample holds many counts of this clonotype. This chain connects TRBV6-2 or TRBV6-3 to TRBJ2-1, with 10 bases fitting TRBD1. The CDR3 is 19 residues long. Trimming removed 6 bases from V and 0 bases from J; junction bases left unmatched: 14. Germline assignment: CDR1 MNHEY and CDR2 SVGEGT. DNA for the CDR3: TGTGCCAGCAGCTTTTCCGGGACAGGGGTCATAAGCTCCTACAATGAGCAGTTCTTC. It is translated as CASSFSGTGVISSYNEQFF.

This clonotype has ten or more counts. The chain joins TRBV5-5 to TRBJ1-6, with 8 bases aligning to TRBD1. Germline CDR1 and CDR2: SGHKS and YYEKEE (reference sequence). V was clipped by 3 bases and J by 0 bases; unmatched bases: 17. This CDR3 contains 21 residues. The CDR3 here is CASSSADRAHGLSSYNSPLHF. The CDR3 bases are TGTGCCAGCAGCTCGGCGGACAGGGCCCACGGGTTGAGCTCCTATAATTCACCCCTCCACTTT.

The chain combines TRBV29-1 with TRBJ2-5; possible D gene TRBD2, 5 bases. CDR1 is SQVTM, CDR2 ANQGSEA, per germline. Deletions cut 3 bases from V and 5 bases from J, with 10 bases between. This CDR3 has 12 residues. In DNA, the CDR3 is TGCAGCGTTGATGGGAGTCTGGAGACCCAGTACTTC. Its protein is CSVDGSLETQYF.

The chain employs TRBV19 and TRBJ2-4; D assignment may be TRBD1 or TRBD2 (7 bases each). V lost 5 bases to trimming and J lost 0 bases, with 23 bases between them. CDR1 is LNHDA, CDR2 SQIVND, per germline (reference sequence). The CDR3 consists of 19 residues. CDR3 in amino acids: CASSAAAGGTGGAKNIQYF. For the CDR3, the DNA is TGTGCCAGTAGTGCCGCGGCAGGGGGTACGGGAGGAGCCAAAAACATTCAGTACTTC.

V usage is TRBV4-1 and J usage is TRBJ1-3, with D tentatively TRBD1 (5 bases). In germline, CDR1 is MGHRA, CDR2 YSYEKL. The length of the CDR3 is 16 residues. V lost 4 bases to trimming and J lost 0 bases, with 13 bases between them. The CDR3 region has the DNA TGCGCCAGCAGCCCCGTTGGGGGAAACTCTGGAAACACCATATATTTT. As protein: CASSPVGGNSGNTIYF.

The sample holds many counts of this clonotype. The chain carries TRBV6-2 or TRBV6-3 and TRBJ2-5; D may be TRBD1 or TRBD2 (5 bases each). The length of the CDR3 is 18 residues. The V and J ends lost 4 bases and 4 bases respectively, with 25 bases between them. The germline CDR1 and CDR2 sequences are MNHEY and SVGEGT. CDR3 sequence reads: CASSSLPGPHPIGETQYF. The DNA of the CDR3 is TGTGCCAGCAGTTCCCTTCCGGGACCTCACCCGATTGGAGAGACCCAGTACTTC.

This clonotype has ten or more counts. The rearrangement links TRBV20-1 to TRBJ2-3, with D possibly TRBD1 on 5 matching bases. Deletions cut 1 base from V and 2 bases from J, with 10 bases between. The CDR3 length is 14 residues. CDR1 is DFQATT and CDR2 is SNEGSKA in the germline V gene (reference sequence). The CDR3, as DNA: TGCAGTGCTAGAGTGGGGCGGCACACAGATACGCAGTATTTT. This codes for CSARVGRHTDTQYF.

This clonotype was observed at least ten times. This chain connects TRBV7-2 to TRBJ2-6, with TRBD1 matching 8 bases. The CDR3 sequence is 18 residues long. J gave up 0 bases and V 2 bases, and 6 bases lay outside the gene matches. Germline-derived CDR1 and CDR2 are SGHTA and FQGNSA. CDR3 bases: TGTGCCAGCAGCTTACGGACAGGGTACAGCTCTGGGGCCAACGTCCTGACTTTC. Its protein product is CASSLRTGYSSGANVLTF.

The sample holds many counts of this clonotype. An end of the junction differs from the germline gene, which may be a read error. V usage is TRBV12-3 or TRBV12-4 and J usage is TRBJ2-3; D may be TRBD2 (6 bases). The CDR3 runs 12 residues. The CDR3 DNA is TGTGCCAGCAGTTTAAGGGAGGTAGCGGAGGATTTT. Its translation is CASSLREVAEDF.

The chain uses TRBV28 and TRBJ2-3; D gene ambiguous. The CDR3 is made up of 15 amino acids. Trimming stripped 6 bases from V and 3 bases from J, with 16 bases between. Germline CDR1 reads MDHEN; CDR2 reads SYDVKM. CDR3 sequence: CASRQIGIFTDTQYF. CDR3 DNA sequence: TGTGCCAGCAGACAAATAGGGATATTTACAGATACGCAGTATTTT.